The 14 T cell receptor beta chains reported below all come from one sample, sequenced in a study of CD8 T cells in Susac syndrome. An input of roughly 0.45 to 1 ug of RNA was subjected to reverse transcription using random hexamers. TCRdb analysed the immunoSEQ multiplex PCR reads with MiXCR anew, one entry per CDR3 protein. Found here are just under 95,000 distinct CDR3 sequences, around 94% of them singletons; the top ten hold over 0.3%. Sequences were obtained from CD4+ T cells from PBMCs. The receptors here all came from a human donor with Susac syndrome.

CDR3 residues: CASSSTGGNEQFF. In DNA, the CDR3 is TGTGCCAGCAGTTCGACAGGGGGCAATGAGCAGTTCTTC. The V call is TRBV28, the J call TRBJ2-1, with 9 bases matching TRBD1. V lost 4 bases and J lost 6; bases outside the gene matches: 1. Germline V lookup: CDR1 MDHEN, CDR2 SYDVKM. The CDR3 length is 13 residues.

The V and J genes are TRBV12-3 or TRBV12-4 and TRBJ1-1; D is undetermined. The CDR3 length is 17 residues. V lost 2 bases, J lost 1 base, and 17 bases lay in between. CDR3 residues: CASSLWSWVRTNTEAFF. Written as DNA, the CDR3 is TGTGCCAGCAGTTTATGGTCGTGGGTCCGGACGAACACTGAAGCTTTCTTT.

This chain uses TRBV29-1 with TRBJ1-1; 8 bases agree with TRBD1. The CDR3 totals 13 residues. With V trimmed by 3 bases and J by 2 bases, 2 bases remained unmatched. CDR1 and CDR2 from the germline V gene are SQVTM and ANQGSEA. The CDR3 region is CSVEAGGNTEAFF. The DNA for the CDR3 is TGCAGCGTTGAGGCAGGGGGCAACACTGAAGCTTTCTTT.

This rearrangement joins TRBV11-2 to TRBJ2-3; D not resolved. Trimming removed 5 bases from V and 4 bases from J, with 10 bases in between. CDR3 size: 13 residues. CDR1 is SGHAT and CDR2 is FQNNGV in the germline V gene. CDR3 sequence (DNA): TGTGCCAGCAGCGGCAACAGTGCAGATACGCAGTATTTT. This translates into CASSGNSADTQYF.

The rearrangement joins TRBV20-1 to TRBJ1-5; unclear D gene. The V gene lost 3 bases and the J gene lost 0 bases, with 9 bases spanning the gap. CDR3 size: 14 residues. From germline, CDR1 is DFQATT and CDR2 SNEGSKA (reference sequence). CDR3 DNA: TGCAGTGCTAGGCCGGTAAATAGCAATCAGCCCCAGCATTTT. This gives the protein CSARPVNSNQPQHF.

This chain connects TRBV25-1 to TRBJ1-1, with D uncertain. The CDR3 contains 11 residues. Germline V gene data show CDR1 as MGHDK and CDR2 as SYGVNS. V was cut by 7 bases and J by 1 base, with 4 bases left in between. The CDR3, as DNA: TGTGCCAGCACCCAGAACACTGAAGCTTTCTTT. This codes for CASTQNTEAFF.

The J gene is TRBJ2-7, the V gene TRBV30; 7 positions agree with TRBD1. The CDR3 totals 13 residues. V lost 4 bases, J lost 4 bases, and 7 bases stayed unmatched. Germline CDR1 GTSNPN, CDR2 SVGIG (reference sequence). CDR3 sequence (DNA): TGTGCCTGGATGGGAAACAGGGGTTACGAGCAGTACTTC. It specifies CAWMGNRGYEQYF.

The chain couples TRBV15 to TRBJ1-6; D is uncertain. CDR1 and CDR2 from the germline V gene are LNHNV and YYDKDF (reference sequence). V lost 3 bases and J lost 5, with 8 bases in between. The CDR3 is 14 amino acids. The CDR3 DNA is TGTGCCACCAGCAGGGACGGAGATAATTCACCCCTCCACTTT. Its protein is CATSRDGDNSPLHF. Full variable domain (remainder filled in from reference TRBV15 and TRBJ1-6): DAMVIQNPRYQVTQFGKPVTLSCSQTLNHNVMYWYQQKSSQAPKLLFHYYDKDFNNEADTPDNFQSRRPNTSFCFLDIRSPGLGDTAMYLCATSRDGDNSPLHFGNGTRLTVT.

The chain recombines TRBV18 with TRBJ1-1; D not resolved. V was pared by 2 bases and J by 5 bases, with 12 bases between. The CDR3 runs to 14 residues. CDR1 is KGHSH and CDR2 is LQKENI in the germline V gene. CDR3 coding DNA: TGTGCCAGCTCACCATATACGTCCGGGACTGAAGCTTTCTTT. Its protein is CASSPYTSGTEAFF.

This chain joins TRBV20-1 and TRBJ2-3, with D perhaps TRBD2 (6 bases). CDR3 size: 14 residues. Germline V gene sequence: CDR1 DFQATT, CDR2 SNEGSKA (reference sequence). V was cut by 6 bases and J by 1 base, with 14 bases left in between. Here the CDR3 DNA reads TGCAGTGCGTGGTGGGAGGAGGGCACAGATACGCAGTATTTT. Protein product: CSAWWEEGTDTQYF.

This chain connects TRBV19 to TRBJ1-4, with D perhaps matching TRBD1 (6 bases). The CDR3 is made up of 14 amino acids. From germline, CDR1 is LNHDA and CDR2 SQIVND (reference sequence). Trimming left V 6 bases short and J 7 bases short, with 15 bases between. CDR3 amino acids: CASRSTGGGEKLFF. The DNA of the CDR3 is TGTGCCAGTAGGTCGACAGGTGGAGGTGAAAAACTGTTTTTT.

The chain couples TRBV20-1 to TRBJ2-1; D gene ambiguous. The CDR3 runs 12 residues. The V gene's germline CDR1 is DFQATT and CDR2 SNEGSKA (reference sequence). Between the trimmed V and J ends, which lost 6 bases and 7 bases, there was a span of 13 bases. The DNA of the CDR3 is TGCAGTGCCCCACGGCCCGTTAATGAGCAGTTCTTC. Its translation is CSAPRPVNEQFF.

This chain uses TRBV7-2 with TRBJ2-5; D is uncertain. The CDR3 covers 15 residues. The germline V and J ends were trimmed by 5 bases and 8 bases, with 21 bases remaining between them. Germline CDR1 SGHTA, CDR2 FQGNSA. The CDR3: CASSPVLVPEATQYF. The CDR3 coding sequence is TGTGCCAGCAGCCCGGTCTTGGTACCCGAGGCTACCCAGTACTTC.

CDR3 in amino acids: CASSWQYNEQFF. CDR3 in DNA: TGTGCCAGCAGTTGGCAGTACAATGAGCAGTTCTTC. The rearrangement joins TRBV6-2 or TRBV6-3 to TRBJ2-1, with unresolved D. The V end lost 4 bases, the J end lost 4 bases, and 5 bases lay between the germline ends. The CDR3 is 12 residues long. The germline gives CDR1 MNHEY, CDR2 SVGEGT.